This TCR beta chain was profiled in a study of early T cells in non-severe SARS-CoV-2 infection. At the level of the study: The authors sequenced bulk RNA from unsorted whole blood, leaving chains unpaired. General study points: The matching step, a VDJdb search, favored anti-spike CD8 responses and missed private and CD4 specificities.

CDR3 size: 16 residues. The trim removed 1 base at V and 2 bases at J, leaving 3 bases unmatched. This clonotype has a count of ten or more. The target antigen is unknown. The TCR library protocol was used to attach unique molecular identifiers. These identifiers were attached to individual cDNA molecules. TCRdb analysed the 5' RACE reads with MiXCR anew, one entry per CDR3 protein. The table shows 45,000 to 65,000 distinct CDR3 sequences, with about 9.1% occurring only once. This TCR derives from an adult who was a healthcare worker with PCR-confirmed SARS-CoV-2 infection or an uninfected control (not recorded which). Sequenced sample: whole blood. This chain uses TRBV12-3 or TRBV12-4 with TRBJ2-5, with 11 bases lining up with TRBD2. CDR3 nucleotide sequence: TGTGCCAGCAGTTTAGGTCTAGCGGGAGGACAAGAGACCCAGTACTTC. It yields the protein CASSLGLAGGQETQYF.